Listed below are T cell receptor beta chains from one sample, sequenced in a study of blood T cell repertoires in COVID-19. Clones were read by immunoSEQ multiplex PCR, and TCRdb kept only the in-frame ones, dropping some. Of around 290,000 clones listed, 88% are singletons. Sequencing was performed on PBMCs or T cells enriched from blood (not recorded which). These receptors all stem from a woman aged 60-70 years in a cohort exposed to, infected with or recovered from COVID-19 (not recorded which). Both conserved end residues are part of each CDR3. D genes are given only for firm matches. Only part of the rows carry a size: once, few, many, or a class if the clone is expanded.

j_gene: TRBJ1-5
v_gene: TRBV6-5
abundance: once
d_gene: TRBD1
CDR3nt: TGTGCCAGCAGTCAGGGGGGTCGCAATCAGCCCCAGCATTTT
CDR3aa: CASSQGGRNQPQHF

j_gene: TRBJ2-7
v_gene: TRBV12-2
abundance: .
d_gene: .
CDR3nt: TGTGCAAGTCGCCCACCTACCCAGGGCCGGGACAATTATAACCCAAGCTCCTACGAGCAGTACTTC
CDR3aa: CASRPPTQGRDNYNPSSYEQYF

j_gene: TRBJ1-4
v_gene: TRBV18
abundance: .
d_gene: .
CDR3nt: TGTGCCAGCTCACCAGGGGCGAGAGAAAAACTGTTTTTT
CDR3aa: CASSPGAREKLFF

j_gene: TRBJ2-3
v_gene: TRBV28
abundance: .
d_gene: TRBD2
CDR3nt: TGTGCCAGCAACCTAGGACTAGCGGGCCCGACAGATACGCAGTATTTT
CDR3aa: CASNLGLAGPTDTQYF

j_gene: TRBJ2-7
v_gene: TRBV6-2/TRBV6-3
abundance: .
d_gene: TRBD2
CDR3nt: TGTGCCAGCAGTTCCCCGGGACTAGCGATCTACGAGCAGTACTTC
CDR3aa: CASSSPGLAIYEQYF

j_gene: TRBJ2-1
v_gene: TRBV4-3
abundance: few
d_gene: TRBD1
CDR3nt: TGCGCCAGCAGCCAAAACCCATTCTCAGGGGGATACAATGAGCAGTTCTTC
CDR3aa: CASSQNPFSGGYNEQFF

j_gene: TRBJ2-3
v_gene: TRBV7-2
abundance: .
d_gene: .
CDR3nt: TGTGCCAGCAGCTTCCTAGCAGTTAGCACAGATACGCAGTATTTT
CDR3aa: CASSFLAVSTDTQYF

j_gene: TRBJ2-3
v_gene: TRBV9
abundance: .
d_gene: TRBD2
CDR3nt: TGTGCCAGCAGCGCAGTAGCGGGATGGGGCACAGATACGCAGTATTTT
CDR3aa: CASSAVAGWGTDTQYF

j_gene: TRBJ2-1
v_gene: TRBV28
abundance: .
d_gene: .
CDR3nt: TGTGCCAGCACCTCCCCGGGACTGCACGGCAATGAGCAGTTCTTC
CDR3aa: CASTSPGLHGNEQFF

j_gene: TRBJ2-2
v_gene: TRBV5-1
abundance: .
d_gene: .
CDR3nt: TGCGCCAGCAGCTTACAGGGTGATACCGGGGAGCTGTTTTTT
CDR3aa: CASSLQGDTGELFF

j_gene: TRBJ2-5
v_gene: TRBV6-5
abundance: .
d_gene: TRBD2
CDR3nt: TGTGCCAGCCTAGCGGGAGAGGTGTACCAAGAGACCCAGTACTTC
CDR3aa: CASLAGEVYQETQYF

j_gene: TRBJ2-5
v_gene: TRBV2
abundance: once
d_gene: TRBD1
CDR3nt: TGTGCCAGCAGGGGGACAGGGGGCTTGGAGACCCAGTACTTC
CDR3aa: CASRGTGGLETQYF

j_gene: TRBJ2-4
v_gene: TRBV13
abundance: .
d_gene: TRBD1
CDR3nt: TGTGCCAGCAGCTCCTCAGGGACAGGGGGCCGCAAAAACATTCAGTACTTC
CDR3aa: CASSSSGTGGRKNIQYF

j_gene: TRBJ1-2
v_gene: TRBV6-5
abundance: .
d_gene: .
CDR3nt: TGTGCCAGCAGTAAGACAGGTTCGACGGGCTACACCTTC
CDR3aa: CASSKTGSTGYTF

j_gene: TRBJ1-1
v_gene: TRBV24-1
abundance: .
d_gene: TRBD1
CDR3nt: TGTGCCACCAACCCACTCCGGGACAGGGGGGGAAGCACTGAAGCTTTCTTT
CDR3aa: CATNPLRDRGGSTEAFF

j_gene: TRBJ1-2
v_gene: TRBV28
abundance: .
d_gene: TRBD1
CDR3nt: TGTGCCAGCAGTTTATCCGGGACAGGGGACTTCTATGGCTACACCTTC
CDR3aa: CASSLSGTGDFYGYTF

j_gene: TRBJ1-5
v_gene: TRBV6-2/TRBV6-3
abundance: .
d_gene: TRBD1
CDR3nt: TGTGCCAGCAGTTCCAGGACAGGGGGGAGTAGCAATCAGCCCCAGCATTTT
CDR3aa: CASSSRTGGSSNQPQHF

j_gene: TRBJ1-2
v_gene: TRBV19
abundance: .
d_gene: TRBD1
CDR3nt: TGTGCCAGCGCGGACAGGGGAGCCTATGGCTACACCTTC
CDR3aa: CASADRGAYGYTF

j_gene: TRBJ1-2
v_gene: TRBV6-5
abundance: .
d_gene: .
CDR3nt: TGTGCCAGCAGTTTCGAACCTAGGAGTAACTATGGCTACACCTTC
CDR3aa: CASSFEPRSNYGYTF

j_gene: TRBJ1-4
v_gene: TRBV4-3
abundance: .
d_gene: .
CDR3nt: TGCGCCAGCAGCCAAGGCAAGGCAGCGACTAATGAAAAACTGTTTTTT
CDR3aa: CASSQGKAATNEKLFF

j_gene: TRBJ2-1
v_gene: TRBV11-2
abundance: .
d_gene: .
CDR3nt: TGTGCCAGCAGCTCTGACAGTGCCTACAATGAGCAGTTCTTC
CDR3aa: CASSSDSAYNEQFF

j_gene: TRBJ1-3
v_gene: TRBV28
abundance: .
d_gene: TRBD1
CDR3nt: TGTGCCAGCAGTTTATGGACAGGGGACTCTGGAAACACCATATATTTT
CDR3aa: CASSLWTGDSGNTIYF

j_gene: TRBJ2-1
v_gene: TRBV7-9
abundance: .
d_gene: .
CDR3nt: TGTGCCAGCAGTCTTCTAGCTGGGCAGTTCTTC
CDR3aa: CASSLLAGQFF

j_gene: TRBJ2-7
v_gene: TRBV6-1
abundance: few
d_gene: .
CDR3nt: TGTGCCAGCAGTGACCGGACAGCCTACGAGCAGTACTTC
CDR3aa: CASSDRTAYEQYF

j_gene: TRBJ2-7
v_gene: TRBV4-2
abundance: .
d_gene: .
CDR3nt: TGTGCCAGCAGGGCTAGCGACGGAAGCTCCTACGAGCAGTACTTC
CDR3aa: CASRASDGSSYEQYF

j_gene: TRBJ1-4
v_gene: TRBV19
abundance: .
d_gene: .
CDR3nt: TGTGCCAGTAGCTGGGGCGTAACTAATGAAAAACTGTTTTTT
CDR3aa: CASSWGVTNEKLFF

j_gene: TRBJ2-3
v_gene: TRBV4-1
abundance: .
d_gene: .
CDR3nt: TGCGCCAGCAGCCCCCAGGGGCGAACCTCCACAGATACGCAGTATTTT
CDR3aa: CASSPQGRTSTDTQYF

j_gene: TRBJ1-1
v_gene: TRBV6-5
abundance: .
d_gene: .
CDR3nt: TGTGCCAGCAGTTATCAAATAACAGGACCTGAAGCTTTCTTT
CDR3aa: CASSYQITGPEAFF

j_gene: TRBJ2-7
v_gene: TRBV7-2
abundance: once
d_gene: TRBD2
CDR3nt: TGTGCCAGCAGCTTACGGCTAGCGGGAGTCTACGAGCAGTACTTC
CDR3aa: CASSLRLAGVYEQYF

j_gene: TRBJ2-2
v_gene: TRBV6-5
abundance: .
d_gene: TRBD1
CDR3nt: TGTGCCAGCAGCACAGGGGGCGCCGGGACCGGGGAGCTGTTTTTT
CDR3aa: CASSTGGAGTGELFF

j_gene: TRBJ2-7
v_gene: TRBV4-2
abundance: .
d_gene: .
CDR3nt: TGTGCCAGCAGCCAAGATAGGGGGGGGAGGGAATTCGAGCAGTACTTC
CDR3aa: CASSQDRGGREFEQYF

j_gene: TRBJ2-1
v_gene: TRBV3-1/TRBV3-2
abundance: .
d_gene: TRBD2
CDR3nt: TGTGCCAGCACTGGGGCGGGAGCCAACAATGAGCAGTTCTTC
CDR3aa: CASTGAGANNEQFF

j_gene: TRBJ1-6
v_gene: TRBV7-2
abundance: .
d_gene: .
CDR3nt: TGTGCCAGCAGCTTAGAAAGGGGTTCACCCCTCCACTTT
CDR3aa: CASSLERGSPLHF

j_gene: TRBJ1-5
v_gene: TRBV28
abundance: .
d_gene: .
CDR3nt: TGTGCCAGCTGGACACAGGGTGATCAGCCCCAGCATTTT
CDR3aa: CASWTQGDQPQHF

j_gene: TRBJ2-7
v_gene: TRBV4-1
abundance: .
d_gene: TRBD2
CDR3nt: TGCGCCAGCAGCTCCTGGACTAGCGGGAGGTCCTCCTACGAGCAGTACTTC
CDR3aa: CASSSWTSGRSSYEQYF

j_gene: TRBJ2-1
v_gene: TRBV3-1/TRBV3-2
abundance: once
d_gene: .
CDR3nt: TGTGCCAGCAGCACGACAGGGAGGCCCTACAATGAGCAGTTCTTC
CDR3aa: CASSTTGRPYNEQFF

j_gene: TRBJ2-3
v_gene: TRBV9
abundance: .
d_gene: .
CDR3nt: TGTGCCAGCAGCGTAGGGATTAGCCCCACAGATACGCAGTATTTT
CDR3aa: CASSVGISPTDTQYF

j_gene: TRBJ2-3
v_gene: TRBV9
abundance: .
d_gene: TRBD2
CDR3nt: TGTGCCAGCAGCGTGGGGACTAGCGGAACAGATACGCAGTATTTT
CDR3aa: CASSVGTSGTDTQYF

j_gene: TRBJ1-2
v_gene: TRBV5-4
abundance: .
d_gene: TRBD1
CDR3nt: TGTGCCAGCAGCTGGGGACAGGAGATCTATGGCTACACCTTC
CDR3aa: CASSWGQEIYGYTF

j_gene: TRBJ1-1
v_gene: TRBV5-1
abundance: .
d_gene: TRBD1
CDR3nt: TGCGCCAGCAGCCCCGACAGGGCTGTGAACACTGAAGCTTTCTTT
CDR3aa: CASSPDRAVNTEAFF

j_gene: TRBJ2-6
v_gene: TRBV15
abundance: .
d_gene: .
CDR3nt: TGTGCCACCAGCAGATTTGACAGGATCTCTGGGGCCAACGTCCTGACTTTC
CDR3aa: CATSRFDRISGANVLTF

j_gene: TRBJ2-1
v_gene: TRBV19
abundance: .
d_gene: .
CDR3nt: TGTGCCAGTACCCTTGACTACCCCTACAATGAGCAGTTCTTC
CDR3aa: CASTLDYPYNEQFF

j_gene: TRBJ1-3
v_gene: TRBV3-1/TRBV3-2
abundance: .
d_gene: .
CDR3nt: TGTGCCAGCAGCCCCTTCCACACAGGGCTCTTTGGAAACACCATATATTTT
CDR3aa: CASSPFHTGLFGNTIYF

j_gene: TRBJ2-3
v_gene: TRBV5-6
abundance: .
d_gene: .
CDR3nt: TGTGCCAGCAGCTTCACAGGTGATCTTCAGTATTTT
CDR3aa: CASSFTGDLQYF

j_gene: TRBJ2-3
v_gene: TRBV5-4
abundance: .
d_gene: TRBD1
CDR3nt: TGTGCCAGCAGCTTGTGGAGGACAGGGGGTGTAGATACGCAGTATTTT
CDR3aa: CASSLWRTGGVDTQYF

j_gene: TRBJ2-5
v_gene: TRBV24-1
abundance: .
d_gene: .
CDR3nt: TGTGCCACCAGTGACGCAACCCGTCGGGGAGGACAAGAGACCCAGTACTTC
CDR3aa: CATSDATRRGGQETQYF

j_gene: TRBJ2-7
v_gene: TRBV6-5
abundance: .
d_gene: .
CDR3nt: TGTGCCAGCAGCCCCCAGGGGCAGGGGGGCTACGAGCAGTACTTC
CDR3aa: CASSPQGQGGYEQYF